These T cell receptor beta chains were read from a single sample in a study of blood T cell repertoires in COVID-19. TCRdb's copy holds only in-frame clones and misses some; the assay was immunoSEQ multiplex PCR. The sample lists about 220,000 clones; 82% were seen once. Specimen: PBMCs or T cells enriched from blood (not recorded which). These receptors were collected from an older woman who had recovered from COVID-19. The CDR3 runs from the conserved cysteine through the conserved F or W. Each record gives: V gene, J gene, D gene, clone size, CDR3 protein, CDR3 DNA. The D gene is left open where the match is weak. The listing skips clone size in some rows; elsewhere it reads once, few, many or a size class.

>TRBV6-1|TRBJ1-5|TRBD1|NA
CASSAGQAGSNQPQHF
TGTGCCAGCAGTGCAGGACAGGCGGGAAGCAATCAGCCCCAGCATTTT
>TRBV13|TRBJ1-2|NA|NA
CASSIRQASSRGYTF
TGTGCCAGCAGCATACGACAGGCCTCCTCTCGGGGCTACACCTTC
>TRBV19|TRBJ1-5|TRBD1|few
CASSPRTGINQPQHF
TGTGCCAGTAGTCCTCGGACAGGTATCAATCAGCCCCAGCATTTT
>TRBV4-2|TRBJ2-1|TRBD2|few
CASSQGGLAGKNEQFF
TGTGCCAGCAGCCAGGGGGGACTAGCGGGGAAAAATGAGCAGTTCTTC
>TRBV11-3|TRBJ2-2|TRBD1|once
CASRFGQGTGELFF
TGTGCCAGCAGATTCGGACAGGGGACCGGGGAGCTGTTTTTT
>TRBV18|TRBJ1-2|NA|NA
CASSPRDTDGYTF
TGTGCCAGCTCACCACGGGACACCGATGGCTACACCTTC
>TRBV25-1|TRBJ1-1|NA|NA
CASSETNPNTEAFF
TGTGCCAGCAGTGAAACTAACCCGAACACTGAAGCTTTCTTT
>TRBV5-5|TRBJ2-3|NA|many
CASSWAGDPTDTQYF
TGTGCCAGCAGCTGGGCAGGGGATCCCACAGATACGCAGTATTTT
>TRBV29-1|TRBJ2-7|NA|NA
CSVARGGEQYF
TGCAGCGTCGCGCGTGGGGGGGAGCAGTACTTC
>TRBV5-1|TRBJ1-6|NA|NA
CASSPDNSPLHF
TGCGCCAGCAGCCCAGATAATTCACCCCTCCACTTT
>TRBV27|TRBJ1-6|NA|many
CASLQARSSHF
TGTGCCAGCTTACAGGCCCGCTCGTCTCACTTT
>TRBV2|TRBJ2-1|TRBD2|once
CASKVGGGVHNEQFF
TGTGCCAGCAAAGTCGGGGGGGGCGTCCACAATGAGCAGTTCTTC
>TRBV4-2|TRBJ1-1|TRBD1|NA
CASSQEGTVPTEAFF
TGTGCCAGCAGCCAAGAGGGGACAGTCCCAACTGAAGCTTTCTTT
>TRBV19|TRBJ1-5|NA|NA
CASSIVGGYYSNQPQHF
TGTGCCAGTAGTATAGTGGGGGGGTACTATAGCAATCAGCCCCAGCATTTT
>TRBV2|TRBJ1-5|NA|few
CASSEQGNQPQHF
TGTGCCAGCAGTGAACAGGGCAATCAGCCCCAGCATTTT
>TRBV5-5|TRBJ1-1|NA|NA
CASSSYRGTDTEAFF
TGTGCCAGCAGCTCCTACCGGGGGACGGACACTGAAGCTTTCTTT
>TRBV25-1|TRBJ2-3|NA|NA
CASSESKGRRTDTQYF
TGTGCCAGCAGTGAATCGAAAGGGAGGAGGACAGATACGCAGTATTTT
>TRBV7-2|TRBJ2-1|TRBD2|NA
CASSLALAGGSYNEQFF
TGTGCCAGCAGCTTAGCACTAGCGGGAGGGTCCTACAATGAGCAGTTCTTC
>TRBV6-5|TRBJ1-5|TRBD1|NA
CASRGQGRGQPQHF
TGTGCCAGCAGGGGACAGGGGAGGGGACAGCCCCAGCATTTT
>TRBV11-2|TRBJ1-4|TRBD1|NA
CASSLGQGTNEKLFF
TGTGCCAGCAGCCTTGGACAGGGGACTAATGAAAAACTGTTTTTT